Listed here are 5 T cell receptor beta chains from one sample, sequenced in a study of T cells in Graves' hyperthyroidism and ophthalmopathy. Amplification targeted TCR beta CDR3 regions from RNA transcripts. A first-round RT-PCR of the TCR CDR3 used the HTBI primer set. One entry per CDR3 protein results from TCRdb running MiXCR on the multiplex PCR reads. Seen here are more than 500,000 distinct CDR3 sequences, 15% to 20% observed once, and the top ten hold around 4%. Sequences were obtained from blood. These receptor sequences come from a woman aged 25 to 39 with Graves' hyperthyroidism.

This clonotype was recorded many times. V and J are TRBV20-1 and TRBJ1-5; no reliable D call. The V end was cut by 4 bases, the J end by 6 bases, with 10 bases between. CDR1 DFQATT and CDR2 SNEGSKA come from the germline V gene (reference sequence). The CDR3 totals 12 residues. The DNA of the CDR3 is TGCAGTGCTACCCGGGGAGGTCAGCCCCAGCATTTT. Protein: CSATRGGQPQHF.

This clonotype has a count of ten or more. The CDR3 loop reads CASSSGGASGYTF. CDR3 sequence (DNA): TGCGCCAGCAGCTCCGGGGGCGCGAGTGGCTACACCTTC. This rearrangement joins TRBV5-1 to TRBJ1-2; tentative D call: TRBD1 (6 bases). The CDR3 is 13 amino acids. Germline CDR1 reads SGHRS; CDR2 reads YFSETQ. Trimming took 3 bases from V and 7 from J, leaving 13 bases between them.

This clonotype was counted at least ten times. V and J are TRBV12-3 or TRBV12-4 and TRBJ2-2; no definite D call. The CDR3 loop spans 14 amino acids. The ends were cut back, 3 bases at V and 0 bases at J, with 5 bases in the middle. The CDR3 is CASSFGSNTGELFF. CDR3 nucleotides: TGTGCCAGCAGTTTTGGCTCGAACACCGGGGAGCTGTTTTTT.

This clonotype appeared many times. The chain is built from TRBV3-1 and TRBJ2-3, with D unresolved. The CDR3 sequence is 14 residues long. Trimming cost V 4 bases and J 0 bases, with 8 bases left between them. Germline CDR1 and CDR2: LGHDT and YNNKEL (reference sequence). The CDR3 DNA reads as TGTGCCAGCAGCCCCAGCCTTAGCACAGATACGCAGTATTTT. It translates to CASSPSLSTDTQYF.

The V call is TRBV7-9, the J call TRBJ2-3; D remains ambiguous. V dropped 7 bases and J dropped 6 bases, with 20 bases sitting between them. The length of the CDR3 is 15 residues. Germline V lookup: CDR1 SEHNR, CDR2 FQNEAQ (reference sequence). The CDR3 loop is CASIPLGPLEDTQYF. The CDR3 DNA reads TGTGCCAGCATCCCTCTCGGACCTCTCGAGGATACGCAGTATTTT.